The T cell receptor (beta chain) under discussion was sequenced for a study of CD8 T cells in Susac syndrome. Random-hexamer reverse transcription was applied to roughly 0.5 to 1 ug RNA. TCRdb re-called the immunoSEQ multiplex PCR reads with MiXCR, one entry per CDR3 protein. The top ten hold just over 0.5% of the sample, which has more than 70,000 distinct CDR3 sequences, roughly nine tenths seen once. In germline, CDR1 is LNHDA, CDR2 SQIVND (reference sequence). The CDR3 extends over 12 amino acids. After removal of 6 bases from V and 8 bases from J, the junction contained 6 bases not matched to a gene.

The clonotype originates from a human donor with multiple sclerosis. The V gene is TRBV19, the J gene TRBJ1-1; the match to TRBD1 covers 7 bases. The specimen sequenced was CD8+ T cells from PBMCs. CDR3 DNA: TGTGCCAGTAGGGAGATGACAGGGGAAGCTTTCTTT. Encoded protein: CASREMTGEAFF.